Included here is one T cell receptor (beta chain) sequence, with context. Original data processing: Productive clonotypes were detectable down to 2.59 x 10-5 frequency. Sequencing used immunoSEQ multiplex PCR; TCRdb keeps in-frame clones, though not all of them. V, J and clone size derive from that table, while D and trimming were established from the DNA sequence. Here the sample spans under 55,000 clones, 80% to 90% being singletons. Germline V gene sequence: CDR1 SGHRS, CDR2 YFSETQ. V was clipped by 2 bases and J by 6 bases, with 6 bases between them. The CDR3 loop spans 12 amino acids. These data belong to a study of STAT5B mutations in CD4+ large granular lymphocyte leukemia. Controls came from buffy coats of healthy blood donors.

The receptor was derived from a human donor in good health. V is TRBV5-1 and J is TRBJ2-1, with D uncertain. Sequenced sample: CD4+ T cells from blood buffy coats. The CDR3 protein is CASSLGSNEQFF. CDR3 DNA sequence: TGCGCCAGCAGCTTAGGCAGCAATGAGCAGTTCTTC.